What follows are 18 T cell receptor beta chains derived from one specimen sequenced in a study of CD8+ T cells in alopecia areata. cDNA reverse transcribed from extracted RNA served as the sequencing template. Repertoires were generated with immunoSEQ multiplex PCR, while TCRdb's copy carries only in-frame clones and drops some. The sample lists 200,000 to 250,000 clones, around three fifths occurring once. The sequencing input was CD8+ T cells sorted from blood. The receptors were gathered from a human donor in good health.

This chain links TRBV2 with TRBJ1-2, with TRBD1 matching over 8 bases. The V and J ends lost 8 bases and 5 bases, in that order; junction bases with no gene match: 1. The CDR3 totals 11 residues. Germline V CDR1 and CDR2: SNHLY, FYNNEI. The CDR3 DNA follows: TGTGCCAGCTGGACAGGGTATGGCTACACCTTC. It is translated as CASWTGYGYTF.

This clone was detected a few times. The rearrangement uses TRBV4-1 and TRBJ2-6; D unclear. The germline CDR1 and CDR2 sequences are MGHRA and YSYEKL. V was clipped by 3 bases and J by 1 base, with 10 bases between them. The CDR3 sequence is 16 residues long. The CDR3 region has the DNA TGCGCCAGCAGCCACGACGTAGGGTCTGGGGCCAACGTCCTGACTTTC. It codes for CASSHDVGSGANVLTF.

The gene calls are TRBV13 and TRBJ2-7; D might be TRBD1 (6 bases). The CDR3 has 14 amino acids. Germline CDR1 PRHDT, CDR2 FYEKMQ (reference sequence). Trimming shortened V by 1 base and J by 6 bases, and 13 bases separated the two germline ends. The CDR3 loop is CASSLVDSLPEQYF. The CDR3 DNA reads as TGTGCCAGCAGCTTAGTGGACAGCTTGCCCGAGCAGTACTTC.

The V and J genes are TRBV29-1 and TRBJ2-7; the match to TRBD2 covers 9 bases. The germline CDR1 and CDR2 sequences are SQVTM and ANQGSEA. V lost 5 bases to trimming and J lost 4 bases; unmatched junction nucleotides: 3. This CDR3 has 12 amino acids. The CDR3 loop reads CSVRSGGYEQYF. CDR3 DNA sequence: TGCAGCGTTCGCAGCGGGGGGTACGAGCAGTACTTC.

V usage is TRBV14 and J usage is TRBJ1-6, with unresolved D. The germline V gene has CDR1 SGHDN and CDR2 FVKESK. There are 18 residues in the CDR3. Deletions cut 1 base from V and 0 bases from J, with 13 bases between. The CDR3 is CASSQGQETSSYNSPLHF. The CDR3 bases are TGTGCCAGCAGCCAAGGCCAGGAGACGAGCTCCTATAATTCACCCCTCCACTTT.

This chain links TRBV7-9 with TRBJ2-7; the D gene is possibly TRBD1 (6 bases). CDR3 size: 14 residues. The ends were cut back, 5 bases at V and 2 bases at J, with 13 bases in the middle. The V gene's germline CDR1 is SEHNR and CDR2 FQNEAQ (reference sequence). The CDR3 nucleotides read TGTGCCAGCAGCCCAACAGGGAACACCTACGAGCAGTACTTC. Its translation: CASSPTGNTYEQYF.

This rearrangement joins TRBV29-1 to TRBJ1-5; D perhaps matches TRBD1 (6 bases). This CDR3 contains 13 residues. V was cut by 8 bases and J by 4 bases, with 15 bases left in between. The V gene's germline CDR1 is SQVTM and CDR2 ANQGSEA. The CDR3 sequence is CSTKEGGNQPQHF. The CDR3 DNA is TGCAGCACAAAAGAAGGGGGGAATCAGCCCCAGCATTTT.

The V call is TRBV7-9, the J call TRBJ2-7; TRBD1 agrees at 11 bases. Germline V lookup: CDR1 SEHNR, CDR2 FQNEAQ (reference sequence). With V trimmed by 4 bases and J by 6 bases, 2 bases remained unmatched. CDR3 length: 13 residues. The CDR3 loop reads CASSSGQGVEQYF. The DNA of the CDR3 is TGTGCCAGCAGCTCGGGACAGGGGGTCGAGCAGTACTTC.

The rearrangement links TRBV5-6 to TRBJ2-5; a possible D gene is TRBD1 (5 bases). The V gene lost 0 bases and the J gene lost 5 bases, with 23 bases spanning the gap. The length of the CDR3 is 18 residues. Germline CDR1 reads SGHDT; CDR2 reads YYEEEE. CDR3 DNA: TGTGCCAGCAGCTTGGAAAGGGTTACAGGCTCTCTGCGGGAGACCCAGTACTTC. Amino acid sequence: CASSLERVTGSLRETQYF.

This clone appeared a few times. This chain uses TRBV11-2 with TRBJ2-7, with 9 bases that match TRBD2. CDR1 SGHAT and CDR2 FQNNGV come from the germline V gene. The CDR3 contains 16 residues. V was clipped by 1 base and J by 3 bases; unmatched bases: 7. The chain's CDR3 is CASSLVVASGDYEQYF. The CDR3 region has the DNA TGTGCCAGCAGCTTAGTGGTGGCTAGCGGGGACTACGAGCAGTACTTC.

The gene calls are TRBV27 and TRBJ1-1, with TRBD1 matching over 7 bases. This CDR3 is 17 amino acids long. The V and J ends lost 4 bases and 10 bases, in that order; junction bases with no gene match: 21. The germline V gene has CDR1 MNHEY and CDR2 SMNVEV (reference sequence). The CDR3 is CASSSLKLDRAVGGAFF. For the CDR3, the DNA is TGTGCCAGCAGTTCTCTAAAACTTGACAGGGCCGTCGGGGGAGCTTTCTTT.

The chain is built from TRBV19 and TRBJ1-1; no reliable D call. This CDR3 contains 13 residues. Germline V lookup: CDR1 LNHDA, CDR2 SQIVND (reference sequence). V was cut by 3 bases and J by 0 bases, with 5 bases left in between. The CDR3 nucleotides read TGTGCCAGTAGTATGCTTATGAACACTGAAGCTTTCTTT. Protein product: CASSMLMNTEAFF.

This clone has a handful of counts. The chain has TRBV27 and TRBJ2-7, with 10 bases matching TRBD1. The CDR3 is made up of 15 amino acids. Germline V gives CDR1 MNHEY, CDR2 SMNVEV (reference sequence). Trimming cost V 3 bases and J 4 bases; bases outside gene matches: 6. The CDR3 loop reads CASSLTGGALYEQYF. CDR3 bases: TGTGCCAGCAGTTTGACAGGGGGCGCGTTGTACGAGCAGTACTTC.

This sequence joins TRBV30 and TRBJ2-2, with 9 bases that match TRBD2. CDR3 length equals 15 residues. CDR1 is GTSNPN and CDR2 is SVGIG in the germline V gene (reference sequence). V shed 1 base and J 5 bases; nucleotides not matched to a gene: 5. The CDR3 loop is CAWSEGTSNTGELFF. The CDR3 DNA follows: TGTGCCTGGAGTGAAGGGACTAGCAATACCGGGGAGCTGTTTTTT.

This chain joins TRBV5-4 and TRBJ1-6; maybe TRBD1 (5 bases). The ends were cut back, 4 bases at V and 9 bases at J, with 8 bases in the middle. The germline V gene encodes CDR1 SGHNT and CDR2 YYREEE (reference sequence). This CDR3 comprises 12 residues. CDR3 loop: CASSGRGSPLHF. In DNA form, the CDR3 reads TGTGCCAGCAGCGGTAGGGGTTCACCCCTCCACTTT. The variable domain in full, completed from reference TRBV5-4 and TRBJ1-6, reads ETGVTQSPTHLIKTRGQQVTLRCSSQSGHNTVSWYQQALGQGPQFIFQYYREEENGRGNFPPRFSGLQFPNYSSELNVNALELDDSALYLCASSGRGSPLHFGNGTRLTVT.

CDR3 coding DNA: TGTGCCAGCAGTTACTCGGAACCACCCCTCCACTTT. This gives the protein CASSYSEPPLHF. This chain uses TRBV6-6 with TRBJ1-6; D not resolved. Germline V gives CDR1 MNHNY, CDR2 SVGAGI (reference sequence). The CDR3 extends over 12 amino acids. The ends were cut back, 0 bases at V and 11 bases at J, with 5 bases in the middle.

V usage is TRBV27 and J usage is TRBJ1-1, with D perhaps matching TRBD1 (5 bases). The CDR3 extends over 14 amino acids. CDR1 and CDR2 (germline): MNHEY, SMNVEV (reference sequence). V was shortened by 5 bases and J by 11 bases, with 21 bases between the two germline ends. CDR3 in amino acids: CASSLYRGADRAFF. The CDR3 coding sequence is TGTGCCAGCAGTCTCTATCGGGGCGCGGATAGGGCTTTCTTT.

The chain joins TRBV5-1 to TRBJ1-6, with TRBD1 matching over 7 bases. Germline CDR1 reads SGHRS; CDR2 reads YFSETQ. The ends lost 4 bases at V and 10 bases at J; junction bases unmatched: 8. The CDR3 has 14 amino acids. This CDR3 is CASSIDRAGSPLHF. DNA of the CDR3: TGCGCCAGCAGCATTGACAGGGCCGGGTCACCCCTCCACTTT.